This passage covers 15 T cell receptor beta chains from one sample sequenced in a study of shared clonotypes between healthy human individuals. Clones were read by immunoSEQ multiplex PCR, and TCRdb kept only the in-frame ones, dropping some. The table records over a million clones, approximately 96% of them present only once. The sample taken for sequencing was naive CD4+ T cells sorted from blood. Subset meaning: CD45RA+ positively selected. These receptors all stem from a man aged 25-40 years in good health.

The chain uses TRBV10-3 and TRBJ2-2; possible D gene TRBD1, 6 bases. V lost 5 bases to trimming and J lost 1 base, with 17 bases between them. The CDR3 covers 17 residues. The V gene's germline CDR1 is ENHRY and CDR2 SYGVKD. The CDR3: CAISPQGNDLNTGELFF. The CDR3 DNA reads as TGTGCCATCAGTCCGCAGGGGAACGACTTGAACACCGGGGAGCTGTTTTTT.

V is TRBV9 and J is TRBJ2-4, with D maybe TRBD1 (6 bases). Germline V CDR1 and CDR2: SGDLS, YYNGEE. V dropped 0 bases and J dropped 8 bases, with 12 bases sitting between them. The CDR3 is 14 amino acids. The CDR3 loop is CASSVVPEGDIQYF. DNA of the CDR3: TGTGCCAGCAGCGTAGTCCCAGAGGGGGACATTCAGTACTTC.

CDR3 sequence (DNA): TGTGCCAGCAGTCCCCCGGGACCCTCGGTGAAGCAGTTCTTC. As protein: CASSPPGPSVKQFF. The rearrangement links TRBV25-1 to TRBJ2-1; perhaps D is TRBD1 or TRBD2 (5 bases each). V was clipped by 5 bases and J by 11 bases, with 19 bases between them. There are 14 residues in the CDR3. CDR1 MGHDK and CDR2 SYGVNS come from the germline V gene.

Written as DNA, the CDR3 is TGTGCCAGCAGTGGAACCGGGACAGGAGGGGGCTCACCCCTCCACTTT. Protein sequence: CASSGTGTGGGSPLHF. V gene TRBV25-1 combines with J gene TRBJ1-6; TRBD1 matches 8 bases. This CDR3 region has 16 residues. The junction had 12 bases not matched to a gene; V was cut back by 4 bases and J by 10 bases. CDR1 is MGHDK, CDR2 SYGVNS, per germline.

This chain joins TRBV18 and TRBJ2-1; D might be TRBD1 (5 bases). This CDR3 has 13 residues. V dropped 2 bases and J dropped 3 bases, with 5 bases sitting between them. Germline V gives CDR1 KGHSH, CDR2 LQKENI. In nucleotides, the CDR3 is TGTGCCAGCTCACCAGGACACTACAATGAGCAGTTCTTC. It yields the protein CASSPGHYNEQFF.

V usage is TRBV9 and J usage is TRBJ2-7, with D perhaps TRBD1 (6 bases). The CDR3 loop spans 16 amino acids. Germline V lookup: CDR1 SGDLS, CDR2 YYNGEE. Trimming left V 2 bases short and J 3 bases short, with 18 bases between. CDR3 sequence: CASSVGLSGADYEQYF. The CDR3, as DNA: TGTGCCAGCAGCGTCGGGCTGTCAGGGGCAGACTACGAGCAGTACTTC.

The chain carries TRBV5-4 and TRBJ2-7, with 13 positions matching TRBD2. This CDR3 comprises 16 residues. CDR1 and CDR2 from the germline V gene are SGHNT and YYREEE (reference sequence). Trimming took 4 bases from V and 3 from J; bases not matched to a gene: 7. The CDR3 coding sequence is TGTGCCAGCAGCAAAGCCGGGACTAGCGGGGACTACGAGCAGTACTTC. Translation: CASSKAGTSGDYEQYF. The full variable domain, completed using reference TRBV5-4 and TRBJ2-7, is ETGVTQSPTHLIKTRGQQVTLRCSSQSGHNTVSWYQQALGQGPQFIFQYYREEENGRGNFPPRFSGLQFPNYSSELNVNALELDDSALYLCASSKAGTSGDYEQYFGPGTRLTVT.

The chain combines TRBV14 with TRBJ2-2; D not resolved. Germline values: CDR1 SGHDN, CDR2 FVKESK. The CDR3 spans 13 residues. V lost 2 bases to trimming and J lost 1 base, with 2 bases between them. CDR3 in DNA: TGTGCCAGCAGCCAAAGGAACACCGGGGAGCTGTTTTTT. Residues: CASSQRNTGELFF.

The count of this clone is one. In DNA form, the CDR3 reads TGTGCCAGCAGCTTAGTGGTCACAGTGAACACTGAAGCTTTCTTT. It encodes CASSLVVTVNTEAFF. This chain connects TRBV7-9 to TRBJ1-1; D gene ambiguous. Germline CDR1 SEHNR, CDR2 FQNEAQ (reference sequence). Trimming left V 1 base short and J 0 bases short, with 9 bases between. This CDR3 is 15 amino acids long.

V and J are TRBV29-1 and TRBJ2-1; D gene ambiguous. The germline V gene encodes CDR1 SQVTM and CDR2 ANQGSEA. The CDR3 length is 16 residues. V was clipped by 0 bases and J by 0 bases, with 12 bases between them. For the CDR3, the DNA is TGCAGCGTTGAAGATAATGGCGGAAGCTCCTACAATGAGCAGTTCTTC. Its protein product is CSVEDNGGSSYNEQFF.

The rearrangement joins TRBV5-4 to TRBJ2-1, with D possibly TRBD2 on 5 matching bases. Per the germline V gene, CDR1 is SGHNT and CDR2 is YYREEE (reference sequence). This CDR3 is built from 16 residues. The V end lost 0 bases, the J end lost 0 bases, and 10 bases lay between the germline ends. The CDR3 coding sequence is TGTGCCAGCAGCTTGGGAAGGAGGAGCTCCTACAATGAGCAGTTCTTC. It specifies CASSLGRRSSYNEQFF.

This clone has only one observation. Other nucleotide sequences from this sample produce the same CDR3. V is TRBV7-9 and J is TRBJ2-1; no firm D call. Trimming pared 5 bases from V and 5 bases from J, leaving 4 bases between. CDR3 length: 11 residues. CDR1 is SEHNR and CDR2 is FQNEAQ in the germline V gene (reference sequence). The DNA of the CDR3 is TGTGCCAGCAGCCCCGACAATGAGCAGTTCTTC. Its protein is CASSPDNEQFF.

The V and J genes are TRBV19 and TRBJ2-7, with 9 bases fitting TRBD2. There are 15 residues in the CDR3. Germline V gene sequence: CDR1 LNHDA, CDR2 SQIVND (reference sequence). The V segment lost 5 bases and the J segment 2 bases; nucleotides outside the gene matches: 7. In nucleotides, the CDR3 is TGTGCCAGTAGTCCGAGGACTAGCGCTGCCTACGAGCAGTACTTC. Amino acids: CASSPRTSAAYEQYF.

This clone was counted only a few times. The rearrangement uses TRBV10-3 and TRBJ1-1; possible D gene TRBD1, 5 bases. There are 15 residues in the CDR3. Germline values: CDR1 ENHRY, CDR2 SYGVKD. Deletions cut 0 bases from V and 2 bases from J, with 10 bases between. The CDR3 sequence: CAISESRQGNTEAFF. Written as DNA, the CDR3 is TGTGCCATCAGTGAGTCGCGGCAGGGTAACACTGAAGCTTTCTTT.

The V call is TRBV7-8, the J call TRBJ2-7, with D perhaps TRBD2 (6 bases). Trimming pared 5 bases from V and 2 bases from J, leaving 16 bases between. This CDR3 is 15 amino acids long. CDR1 and CDR2 from the germline V gene are SGHVS and FQNEAQ. CDR3 protein: CASSDSGTPTYEQYF. In DNA, the CDR3 is TGTGCCAGCAGCGACTCCGGGACTCCCACCTACGAGCAGTACTTC. Drawing the rest from reference TRBV7-8 and TRBJ2-7, the complete variable domain is GAGVSQSPRYKVAKRGQDVALRCDPISGHVSLFWYQQALGQGPEFLTYFQNEAQLDKSGLPSDRFFAERPEGSVSTLKIQRTQQEDSAVYLCASSDSGTPTYEQYFGPGTRLTVT.